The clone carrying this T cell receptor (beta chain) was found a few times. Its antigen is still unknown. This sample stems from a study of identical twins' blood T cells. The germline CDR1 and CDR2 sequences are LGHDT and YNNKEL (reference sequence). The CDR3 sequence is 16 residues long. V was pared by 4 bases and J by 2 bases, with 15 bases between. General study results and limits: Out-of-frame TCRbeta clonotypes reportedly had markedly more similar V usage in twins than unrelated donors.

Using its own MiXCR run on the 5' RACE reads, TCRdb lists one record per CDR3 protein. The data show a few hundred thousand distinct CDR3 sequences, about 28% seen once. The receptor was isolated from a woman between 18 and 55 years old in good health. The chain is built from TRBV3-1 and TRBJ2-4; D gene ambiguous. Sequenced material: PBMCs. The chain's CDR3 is CASSLTIDLTKNIQYF. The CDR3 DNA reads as TGTGCCAGCAGCCTTACGATCGACTTGACCAAAAACATTCAGTACTTC.